A few counts support the clone carrying this T cell receptor beta chain. Each cDNA got a UMI-containing oligo ligated at its 3' end. The first PCR ran 3 to 5 cycles with an equimolar RC1.1 and RC1.2 beta primer mix. TCRdb fed the UMI-ligation and nested PCR reads into MiXCR, producing one record per CDR3 protein. The profile shows approximately 46,000 distinct CDR3 sequences, around a tenth of them singletons. This CDR3 is 15 amino acids long. Per germline, CDR1 SGHRS and CDR2 YFSETQ. V was trimmed by 0 bases and J by 2 bases, leaving 11 bases between them. The sample belongs to a study of quantifying T cell responses using KT2 cells. Whole-study context: Reverse transcription used primers in the TCR alpha and beta constant regions.

The sequenced sample consisted of PBMCs spiked with cells of the T cell clone KT2. The rearrangement joins TRBV5-1 to TRBJ1-1, with D uncertain. This TCR was sampled from a human donor. The CDR3 DNA follows: TGCGCCAGCAGCTTGGGCAATAGCCTAAACACTGAAGCTTTCTTT. It is translated as CASSLGNSLNTEAFF.